These T cell receptor beta chains were read from a single sample in a study of blood T cell repertoires in COVID-19. TCRdb keeps only in-frame clones here, not all; method: immunoSEQ multiplex PCR. The profile shows more than 25,000 clones, about 90% of them singletons. The material sequenced was peripheral blood. Receptor source: a human donor in a cohort sampled during active COVID-19. The CDR3 runs from the conserved cysteine through the conserved F or W. D genes are given only for firm matches. Expanded clones are given a class, and other clones once, few, many or no size at all.

V,D,size,J,CDR3,DNA
TRBV27,TRBD1,-,TRBJ1-2,CASSLWTGGRTSSGGYTF,TGTGCCAGCAGTTTATGGACAGGGGGTCGTACTTCGTCGGGTGGCTACACCTTC
TRBV6-2/TRBV6-3,TRBD2,few,TRBJ2-7,CASSKLAGSSYEQYF,TGTGCCAGCAGTAAACTAGCGGGGAGCTCCTACGAGCAGTACTTC
TRBV24-1,TRBD1,-,TRBJ2-1,CATSGGDRVNEQFF,TGTGCCACCAGTGGCGGCGACAGGGTAAATGAGCAGTTCTTC
TRBV25-1,-,-,TRBJ1-4,CASSGGVATNEKLFF,TGTGCCAGCAGTGGTGGAGTTGCAACTAATGAAAAACTGTTTTTT
TRBV11-2,-,-,TRBJ2-2,CASSLTGEYTGELFF,TGTGCCAGCAGCTTAACGGGGGAGTACACCGGGGAGCTGTTTTTT
TRBV19,TRBD1,-,TRBJ1-5,CASSIIAGTGEVSGNQPQHF,TGTGCCAGTAGTATAATCGCGGGGACAGGGGAAGTAAGTGGCAATCAGCCCCAGCATTTT
TRBV28,TRBD1,-,TRBJ2-5,CASSLSPTGLQETQYF,TGTGCCAGCAGTTTAAGCCCGACAGGGCTCCAAGAGACCCAGTACTTC
TRBV5-8,-,few,TRBJ2-1,CASSAYNEQFF,TGTGCCAGCAGCGCGTACAATGAGCAGTTCTTC
TRBV24-1,-,once,TRBJ2-1,CATSDPRRGEQFF,TGTGCCACCAGTGACCCCCGTAGAGGTGAGCAGTTCTTC
TRBV10-1,-,-,TRBJ2-1,CASSGGGMDEQFF,TGCGCCAGCAGCGGAGGAGGGATGGATGAGCAGTTCTTC
TRBV5-4,-,-,TRBJ2-6,CASSYPQGPGANVLTF,TGTGCCAGCAGCTATCCCCAGGGTCCTGGGGCCAACGTCCTGACTTTC
TRBV6-5,TRBD1,-,TRBJ1-1,CASSYTGASNTEAFF,TGTGCCAGCAGTTACACAGGGGCCTCAAACACTGAAGCTTTCTTT
TRBV5-6,-,-,TRBJ1-2,CASSTGTTRGYTF,TGTGCCAGCAGCACCGGGACAACTCGCGGCTACACCTTC
TRBV30,-,-,TRBJ2-5,CAWSVQGMETQYF,TGTGCCTGGAGTGTACAGGGTATGGAGACCCAGTACTTC
TRBV6-5,-,-,TRBJ1-5,CASRRSSNQPQHF,TGTGCCAGCAGGAGGAGCAGCAATCAGCCCCAGCATTTT
TRBV6-6,-,-,TRBJ1-1,CASSLSSGATEAFF,TGTGCCAGCAGCCTCTCAAGCGGGGCCACTGAAGCTTTCTTT
TRBV9,TRBD1,few,TRBJ1-6,CASSQTGSNSPLHF,TGTGCCAGCAGCCAGACAGGGTCCAATTCACCCCTCCACTTT
TRBV6-6,TRBD2,-,TRBJ2-3,CASSYSGGGAADTQYF,TGTGCCAGCAGTTACTCGGGCGGGGGGGCCGCAGATACGCAGTATTTT
TRBV6-1,-,-,TRBJ2-5,CASSEGRKNQETQYF,TGTGCCAGCAGTGAAGGGCGGAAAAATCAAGAGACCCAGTACTTC
TRBV5-6,-,once,TRBJ2-7,CASSPIEKTTGTYEQYF,TGTGCCAGCAGCCCAATTGAAAAGACGACAGGAACCTACGAGCAGTACTTC
TRBV7-9,-,-,TRBJ1-5,CASSSTGDNQPQHF,TGTGCCAGCAGCTCCACGGGGGACAATCAGCCCCAGCATTTT
TRBV23-1,-,once,TRBJ1-5,CASSHLEFSNQPQHF,TGCGCCAGCAGTCACCTGGAGTTTAGCAATCAGCCCCAGCATTTT
TRBV3-1/TRBV3-2,TRBD2,-,TRBJ2-3,CASSHGTTSGGFDTQYF,TGTGCCAGCAGCCACGGGACTACCTCGGGAGGGTTCGATACGCAGTATTTT
TRBV5-1,-,-,TRBJ1-4,CASSLDRYDTDATNEKLFF,TGCGCCAGCAGCTTGGATAGGTACGACACGGATGCAACTAATGAAAAACTGTTTTTT
TRBV7-9,TRBD2,-,TRBJ2-5,CASSPIAGETQYF,TGTGCCAGCAGCCCTATAGCGGGAGAGACCCAGTACTTC
TRBV30,-,-,TRBJ2-2,CAWLPGTGELFF,TGTGCCTGGCTCCCCGGCACCGGGGAGCTGTTTTTT
TRBV23-1,-,-,TRBJ2-7,CASGGRTYEQYF,TGCGCCAGCGGGGGCAGAACCTACGAGCAGTACTTC
TRBV6-6,-,once,TRBJ2-3,CASSYLRTDTQYF,TGTGCCAGCAGTTACCTCCGCACAGATACGCAGTATTTT
TRBV11-3,-,-,TRBJ2-4,CASSLRREGLQYF,TGTGCCAGCAGCTTACGCAGGGAAGGTCTTCAATACTTC
TRBV5-1,-,once,TRBJ2-2,CASSLGLVTITGELFF,TGCGCCAGCAGCTTGGGACTAGTTACGATCACCGGGGAGCTGTTTTTT
TRBV24-1,-,once,TRBJ2-1,CATSDPTGYYNEQFF,TGTGCCACCAGTGATCCCACAGGGTACTACAATGAGCAGTTCTTC
TRBV21-1,-,-,TRBJ2-7,CASSKVGVYEQYF,TGTGCCAGCAGCAAAGTAGGGGTCTACGAGCAGTACTTC
TRBV5-4,-,-,TRBJ1-6,CASSLAAGATSPLHF,TGTGCCAGCAGCTTGGCGGCAGGGGCAACTTCACCCCTCCACTTT
TRBV24-1,TRBD2,few,TRBJ2-3,CATSDLPLAGGEDTQYF,TGTGCCACCAGTGATTTACCTTTAGCGGGAGGTGAGGATACGCAGTATTTT
TRBV11-2,-,-,TRBJ2-3,CASSFPPRETQYF,TGTGCCAGCAGCTTTCCCCCCCGGGAGACGCAGTATTTT
TRBV18,-,-,TRBJ2-1,CASSPPQERVNEQFF,TGTGCCAGCTCACCACCTCAAGAGCGGGTGAATGAGCAGTTCTTC
TRBV9,TRBD1,-,TRBJ1-1,CASSGQGAASTEAFF,TGTGCCAGCAGCGGCCAGGGGGCTGCGAGCACTGAAGCTTTCTTT
TRBV18,-,-,TRBJ1-1,CASSPVRENTEAFF,TGTGCCAGCTCACCAGTCAGGGAGAACACTGAAGCTTTCTTT
TRBV27,-,-,TRBJ2-3,CATSDLGGGDTQYF,TGTGCCACCTCCGACCTAGGCGGTGGAGATACGCAGTATTTT
TRBV19,-,-,TRBJ2-1,CASSEGRLSYNEQFF,TGTGCCAGTAGTGAGGGCAGACTCTCCTACAATGAGCAGTTCTTC
TRBV2,-,-,TRBJ2-1,CASSRTVGSYNEQFF,TGTGCCAGCAGTCGGACAGTTGGCTCCTACAATGAGCAGTTCTTC
TRBV2,TRBD1,-,TRBJ1-6,CASSLRTGRSSPLHF,TGTGCCAGCAGTTTGCGGACAGGGAGATCTTCACCCCTCCACTTT
TRBV12-3/TRBV12-4,-,-,TRBJ2-7,CAGTGCPYEQYF,TGTGCCGGAACAGGTTGCCCCTACGAGCAGTACTTC
TRBV7-3,TRBD2,-,TRBJ2-1,CASSVSGFIYNEQFF,TGTGCCAGCAGCGTTAGCGGGTTCATCTACAATGAGCAGTTCTTC
TRBV12-3/TRBV12-4,-,-,TRBJ2-7,CASSFSNGLLYF,TGTGCCAGCAGTTTTAGCAACGGCCTTCTGTACTTC
TRBV27,TRBD1,-,TRBJ1-1,CASSTRQGATNTEAFF,TGTGCCAGCAGTACCCGACAGGGGGCCACGAACACTGAAGCTTTCTTT
TRBV27,-,-,TRBJ1-6,CASSFTVQAGSYNSPLHF,TGTGCCAGCAGTTTTACCGTGCAGGCCGGCTCCTATAATTCACCCCTCCACTTT
TRBV5-6,TRBD1,-,TRBJ1-3,CASSEGQGPGNTIYF,TGTGCCAGCAGCGAGGGACAGGGTCCTGGAAACACCATATATTTT
TRBV10-3,-,-,TRBJ1-1,CAIRGWDTTEAFF,TGTGCCATCAGGGGATGGGACACTACTGAAGCTTTCTTT